Below, 30 T cell receptor beta chains from the same sample are listed, as sequenced in a study of shared clonotypes between healthy human individuals. The repertoire was sequenced with immunoSEQ multiplex PCR; TCRdb's copy has only in-frame clones and lacks some. This sample carries about 1.9 million clones, just under 95% of them seen once, and the ten largest clones take about 1.6%. CD8 cells classed as naive were CD45RO-negative and positively selected for CCR7, excluding terminally differentiated effector memory CD45RA+ cells. Input material: naive CD8+ T cells from PBMCs. The receptors derive from a man younger than 35 in good health. Some clones in this sample may be carry-over from other donors' samples.

This clone occurred once. The chain has TRBV7-8 and TRBJ2-7; 7 nucleotides agree with TRBD1. The CDR3 consists of 14 residues. The V gene's germline CDR1 is SGHVS and CDR2 FQNEAQ. Unmatched junction bases numbered 8, after V lost 5 bases and J lost 4 bases. The CDR3 DNA reads as TGTGCCAGCAGCGACAGGGTGGGTGAGTACGAGCAGTACTTC. Residues: CASSDRVGEYEQYF.

V and J are TRBV7-9 and TRBJ1-1, with 8 bases aligning to TRBD1. In germline, CDR1 is SEHNR, CDR2 FQNEAQ (reference sequence). Trimming at V came to 5 bases and at J to 3 bases, leaving 11 bases not matched to a gene. This CDR3 contains 16 residues. CDR3 loop: CASSGGQAGSDTEAFF. The CDR3 nucleotides read TGTGCCAGCAGCGGGGGACAGGCTGGTTCGGACACTGAAGCTTTCTTT.

The gene calls are TRBV28 and TRBJ1-2, with 9 bases that match TRBD1. Germline lookup yields CDR1 MDHEN and CDR2 SYDVKM. This CDR3 spans 14 amino acids. V lost 5 bases and J lost 8; bases outside the gene matches: 9. CDR3: CASSILRTGDGYTF. In DNA, the CDR3 is TGTGCCAGCAGTATCCTCCGGACAGGGGACGGCTACACCTTC.

This sequence joins TRBV28 and TRBJ2-3; 8 positions match TRBD2. Germline V lookup: CDR1 MDHEN, CDR2 SYDVKM. The CDR3 has 15 residues. With V trimmed by 0 bases and J by 10 bases, 9 bases remained unmatched. CDR3 region: CASSLWLAGRPPQYF. The CDR3 nucleotides are TGTGCCAGCAGTTTATGGCTAGCGGGCCGCCCACCGCAGTATTTT.

The chain has TRBV6-5 and TRBJ1-4; D gene unclear. The CDR3 length is 16 residues. Germline values: CDR1 MNHEY, CDR2 SVGAGI. Trimming removed 2 bases at V and 0 bases at J, with 10 bases between. CDR3 bases: TGTGCCAGCAGTTACCGGTTCCCTCCAACTAATGAAAAACTGTTTTTT. It is translated as CASSYRFPPTNEKLFF.

This clone occurred once. The same CDR3 arises from other DNA sequences in this sample as well. The V call is TRBV27, the J call TRBJ1-1; D gene unclear. V lost 8 bases, J lost 6 bases, and 10 bases lay in between. From germline, CDR1 is MNHEY and CDR2 SMNVEV (reference sequence). The CDR3 is 11 amino acids. CDR3 region: CASRLGPEAFF. CDR3 DNA: TGTGCCAGCCGCCTTGGGCCTGAAGCTTTCTTT.

This chain links TRBV27 with TRBJ1-2; D perhaps matches TRBD1 (5 bases). Germline CDR1 is MNHEY and CDR2 is SMNVEV (reference sequence). The CDR3 length is 16 residues. Trimming took off 0 bases at V and 0 bases at J, with 11 bases between the two ends. This CDR3 is CASSLSKGITNYGYTF. The CDR3 coding sequence is TGTGCCAGCAGTTTATCGAAGGGGATAACTAACTATGGCTACACCTTC.

This sequence joins TRBV6-5 and TRBJ2-7; D is perhaps TRBD2 (5 bases). There are 14 residues in the CDR3. CDR1 is MNHEY and CDR2 is SVGAGI in the germline V gene. The germline V and J ends were trimmed by 5 bases and 5 bases, with 16 bases remaining between them. Written as DNA, the CDR3 is TGTGCCAGCAGTACGAGGGCCGGTTTCGACGAGCAGTACTTC. Translation gives CASSTRAGFDEQYF.

This clone occurred once. The chain combines TRBV11-2 with TRBJ2-3; no reliable D call. Germline V lookup: CDR1 SGHAT, CDR2 FQNNGV. The V gene lost 1 base and the J gene lost 10 bases, with 9 bases spanning the gap. The CDR3 sequence is 12 residues long. The CDR3 protein is CASSLGSSPQYF. Written as DNA, the CDR3 is TGTGCCAGCAGCTTAGGCTCTAGTCCGCAGTATTTT.

As regards this clone: The same CDR3 also results from other DNA sequences found in this sample. The chain employs TRBV9 and TRBJ1-5; 10 nucleotides line up with TRBD1. This CDR3 region has 15 residues. CDR1 is SGDLS and CDR2 is YYNGEE in the germline V gene. After removal of 3 bases from V and 2 bases from J, the junction contained 2 bases not matched to a gene. The CDR3 DNA sequence: TGTGCCAGCAGCGCCGGGACAGGGGGCAATCAGCCCCAGCATTTT. Its protein product is CASSAGTGGNQPQHF.

V and J are TRBV4-1 and TRBJ2-3; no clear D. The CDR3 totals 17 residues. V lost 3 bases and J lost 10, with 26 bases in between. In germline, CDR1 is MGHRA, CDR2 YSYEKL. The CDR3, as DNA: TGCGCCAGCAGCCAGGGCGGTATTGTCAAAAACTCCGCTGCGCAGTATTTT. This gives the protein CASSQGGIVKNSAAQYF.

The rearrangement uses TRBV7-9 and TRBJ2-1; TRBD1 matches at 8 bases. The germline CDR1 and CDR2 sequences are SEHNR and FQNEAQ (reference sequence). The CDR3 runs to 16 residues. Trimming removed 5 bases from V and 2 bases from J; junction bases left unmatched: 8. The CDR3 region is CASSTTGQGAYNEQFF. The DNA of the CDR3 is TGTGCCAGCAGCACAACCGGACAGGGCGCCTACAATGAGCAGTTCTTC.

J is TRBJ2-7 and V is TRBV4-3; D unresolved. This CDR3 spans 14 amino acids. CDR1 LGHNA and CDR2 YSLEER come from the germline V gene. Trimming took off 0 bases at V and 2 bases at J, with 8 bases between the two ends. The CDR3 here is CASSQDFGTYEQYF. The CDR3 DNA follows: TGCGCCAGCAGCCAAGATTTCGGCACCTACGAGCAGTACTTC.

The chain is built from TRBV21-1 and TRBJ1-5; the table calls TRBD1, which could not be checked here. TRBV21-1 is assigned pseudogene status. The CDR3 runs to 21 residues. CDR3 nucleotides: TGTGCCAGCAGCAACGCAACGGGGGAGGAGGACAGGGGAACTAGCAATCAGCCCCAGCATTTT. Protein sequence: CASSNATGEEDRGTSNQPQHF.

This clone was observed a single time. The chain recombines TRBV9 with TRBJ1-3; no firm D call. CDR1 and CDR2 (germline): SGDLS, YYNGEE. This CDR3 is built from 12 residues. Trimming cost V 3 bases and J 7 bases, with 8 bases left between them. The CDR3 loop is CASSGGPNTIYF. CDR3 sequence (DNA): TGTGCCAGCAGCGGTGGCCCGAACACCATATATTTT.

This chain links TRBV7-9 with TRBJ1-3; 7 bases fit TRBD1. J was trimmed by 7 bases and V by 4 bases; bases with no gene match: 16. The germline V gene encodes CDR1 SEHNR and CDR2 FQNEAQ (reference sequence). The CDR3 length is 17 residues. CDR3 protein: CASSSNSPTGWVNTIYF. CDR3 nucleotide sequence: TGTGCCAGCAGCTCCAACTCACCGACAGGGTGGGTGAACACCATATATTTT.

The rearrangement joins TRBV4-1 to TRBJ2-1; a possible D gene is TRBD1 (6 bases). This CDR3 comprises 14 residues. V shed 5 bases and J shed 4 bases, with 12 bases lying between them. Germline V CDR1 and CDR2: MGHRA, YSYEKL. CDR3 DNA: TGCGCCAGCAGCGCCCGGGACAAGTACAATGAGCAGTTCTTC. It yields the protein CASSARDKYNEQFF.

This sequence joins TRBV7-3 and TRBJ2-7, with 9 bases lining up with TRBD2. CDR3 length: 15 residues. The V gene's germline CDR1 is SGHTA and CDR2 FQGTGA. Trimming cost V 3 bases and J 1 base; bases outside gene matches: 4. As DNA, the CDR3 is TGTGCCAGCAGCTTTCGTAGCGGGAGTTCCTACGAGCAGTACTTC. Protein: CASSFRSGSSYEQYF.

The rearrangement uses TRBV10-3 and TRBJ1-2, with D unresolved. V was cut by 0 bases and J by 0 bases, with 11 bases left in between. CDR1 and CDR2 (germline): ENHRY, SYGVKD. The CDR3 covers 16 residues. CDR3 in amino acids: CAISESTVTANYGYTF. In nucleotides, the CDR3 is TGTGCCATCAGTGAGTCGACCGTAACAGCTAACTATGGCTACACCTTC.

The V and J genes are TRBV19 and TRBJ1-1; D is undetermined. CDR3 size: 15 residues. Trimming took 5 bases from V and 7 from J, leaving 20 bases between them. From germline, CDR1 is LNHDA and CDR2 SQIVND (reference sequence). In nucleotides, the CDR3 is TGTGCCAGTAGTTCGGGCGCAGGTGGGCCGCATGAAGCTTTCTTT. Amino acids: CASSSGAGGPHEAFF. The variable domain in full, with the rest retrieved from reference TRBV19 and TRBJ1-1, is DGGITQSPKYLFRKEGQNVTLSCEQNLNHDAMYWYRQDPGQGLRLIYYSQIVNDFQKGDIAEGYSVSREKKESFPLTVTSAQKNPTAFYLCASSSGAGGPHEAFFGQGTRLTVV.

J is TRBJ1-5 and V is TRBV7-8, with a weak D call TRBD1 (5 bases). The CDR3 is 15 residues long. In germline, CDR1 is SGHVS, CDR2 FQNEAQ. With 2 bases removed from V and 7 bases from J, the gap between germline ends came to 15 bases. CDR3 region: CASSLWWQGGQPQHF. The CDR3 nucleotides read TGTGCCAGCAGCTTATGGTGGCAGGGCGGACAGCCCCAGCATTTT.

The chain's CDR3 is CSVEVSPRGGDLAGGYEQYF. CDR3 nucleotides: TGCAGCGTTGAAGTCTCCCCGCGGGGGGGAGATCTAGCGGGAGGCTACGAGCAGTACTTC. The rearrangement joins TRBV29-1 to TRBJ2-7; 11 bases are a match to TRBD2. Germline V lookup: CDR1 SQVTM, CDR2 ANQGSEA. The CDR3 is 20 residues long. Trimming at V came to 1 base and at J to 3 bases, leaving 20 bases not matched to a gene.

The chain has TRBV9 and TRBJ2-3, with D unclear. The CDR3 covers 13 residues. The germline V and J ends were trimmed by 3 bases and 0 bases, with 5 bases remaining between them. Germline lookup yields CDR1 SGDLS and CDR2 YYNGEE. The CDR3 here is CASSGSSTDTQYF. CDR3 in DNA: TGTGCCAGCAGCGGCTCTAGCACAGATACGCAGTATTTT.

The V gene is TRBV6-1, the J gene TRBJ2-5; TRBD1 matches at 7 bases. V lost 4 bases and J lost 4; bases outside the gene matches: 12. Germline assignment: CDR1 MNHNS and CDR2 SASEGT. The CDR3 totals 16 residues. CDR3 nucleotides: TGTGCCAGCAGTGCCCCCGGTAGGGCAGGGGGAGAGACCCAGTACTTC. It is translated as CASSAPGRAGGETQYF.

The genes are TRBV28 and TRBJ1-1; a possible D gene is TRBD1 (6 bases). V lost 5 bases and J lost 0, with 13 bases in between. The CDR3 has 15 amino acids. Germline assignment: CDR1 MDHEN and CDR2 SYDVKM. This chain's CDR3 is CASSARGGMNTEAFF. The CDR3 coding sequence is TGTGCCAGCAGTGCAAGGGGGGGAATGAACACTGAAGCTTTCTTT.

The J gene is TRBJ2-5, the V gene TRBV5-6; the D is unclear. The CDR3 length is 14 residues. The V and J ends lost 5 bases and 1 base respectively, with 12 bases between them. Germline loops: CDR1 SGHDT, CDR2 YYEEEE. The DNA for the CDR3 is TGTGCCAGCAGTCTAACACTCCCCCAAGAGACCCAGTACTTC. It translates to CASSLTLPQETQYF.

The rearrangement uses TRBV13 and TRBJ2-1; D gene unclear. CDR3 length equals 18 residues. The V gene's germline CDR1 is PRHDT and CDR2 FYEKMQ (reference sequence). V dropped 5 bases and J dropped 5 bases, with 25 bases sitting between them. CDR3 DNA sequence: TGTGCCAGCAGCCCTCAACCCGTACCAGGTCTTCTCAACAATGAGCAGTTCTTC. Encoded protein: CASSPQPVPGLLNNEQFF.

The gene calls are TRBV27 and TRBJ2-5, with D possibly matching TRBD2 (6 bases). The CDR3 runs to 14 residues. Trimming left V 5 bases short and J 9 bases short, with 19 bases between. Germline CDR1 is MNHEY and CDR2 is SMNVEV (reference sequence). The CDR3 loop is CASSPGLAPVAQYF. DNA for the CDR3: TGTGCCAGCAGTCCGGGACTTGCGCCGGTGGCCCAGTACTTC.

The V and J genes are TRBV7-9 and TRBJ1-2; maybe TRBD1 (5 bases). Germline V gene sequence: CDR1 SEHNR, CDR2 FQNEAQ (reference sequence). The CDR3 covers 16 residues. V shed 5 bases and J shed 4 bases, with 20 bases lying between them. CDR3 in DNA: TGTGCCAGCAGCCAAACCCCCGGGACCGGGACCTATGGCTACACCTTC. It specifies CASSQTPGTGTYGYTF.

Comments on this clone: The sample has other DNA sequences that encode this CDR3 too. CDR3 loop: CASSLVSGEQFF. DNA of the CDR3: TGTGCCAGCAGCTTAGTATCGGGTGAGCAGTTCTTC. The chain couples TRBV11-3 to TRBJ2-1; D gene unclear. Germline V gene sequence: CDR1 SGHNT, CDR2 YENEEA. The CDR3 runs to 12 residues. V lost 1 base and J lost 9, with 7 bases in between.